Shown below are 29 T cell receptor beta chains from a single sample sequenced in a study of OX40 agonist ivuxolimab in advanced cancers. The receptor library was made with the immunoSEQ multiplex PCR assay. What TCRdb holds here is the immuneACCESS table cut down to in-frame rearrangements. Part of the clones is not present; checked against another copy, under half of the missing clones reflect an unresolved V gene, and the others are unexplained. This sample gives 71,000 or so clones in total; approximately 91% of them show up just once. The top ten constitute 2% to 2.5% of the sample. The sample consisted of CD4+ or CD8+ T cells sorted from blood, taken in a trial of the OX40 agonist ivuxolimab. Source of these receptors: an adult with an advanced solid tumor such as melanoma, head and neck, liver or kidney cancer.

Details on this clone: Other nucleotide sequences from this sample produce the same CDR3. V usage is TRBV11-3 and J usage is TRBJ1-2; D is perhaps TRBD1 (5 bases). This CDR3 has 16 amino acids. V gave up 4 bases and J gave up 3 bases, with 18 bases separating them. Per the germline V gene, CDR1 is SGHNT and CDR2 is YENEEA. The CDR3 nucleotides are TGTGCCAGCAGCTCTAGAGGTTCGGGACGGGACTATGGCTACACCTTC. It yields the protein CASSSRGSGRDYGYTF.

This clone appeared once. The gene calls are TRBV6-6 and TRBJ1-5; weak D call: TRBD1 (5 bases). Trimming left V 5 bases short and J 6 bases short, with 20 bases between. This CDR3 spans 16 amino acids. Germline CDR1 and CDR2: MNHNY and SVGAGI (reference sequence). The CDR3 loop is CASSPPGQGYGQPQHF. The CDR3 coding sequence is TGTGCCAGCAGTCCACCAGGGCAGGGTTATGGTCAGCCCCAGCATTTT.

The CDR3 bases are TGTGCCAGCAGTTACGAGGTCGGGACCGGGGCCAACGTCCTGACTTTC. This encodes CASSYEVGTGANVLTF. The V call is TRBV5-8, the J call TRBJ2-6; D is tentatively TRBD1 or TRBD2 (5 bases each). Germline V gene data show CDR1 as SGHTS and CDR2 as YDEGEE. Trimming shortened V by 5 bases and J by 4 bases, and 16 bases separated the two germline ends. CDR3 length equals 16 residues.

This chain links TRBV9 with TRBJ2-1; possible D gene TRBD1, 5 bases. CDR3 length: 16 amino acids. Germline loops: CDR1 SGDLS, CDR2 YYNGEE. Trimming removed 4 bases at V and 2 bases at J, with 16 bases between. CDR3 sequence reads: CASSSQGPLAYNEQFF. The DNA of the CDR3 is TGTGCCAGCAGCTCGCAGGGTCCCCTAGCCTACAATGAGCAGTTCTTC.

This chain uses TRBV2 with TRBJ2-3, with 8 bases that match TRBD1. Germline V gene sequence: CDR1 SNHLY, CDR2 FYNNEI. V was clipped by 6 bases and J by 3 bases; unmatched bases: 5. CDR3 length: 14 amino acids. CDR3 in DNA: TGTGCCAGCAGCACCAGACAGGGGACAGATACGCAGTATTTT. It yields the protein CASSTRQGTDTQYF. Together with reference TRBV2 and TRBJ2-3, the CDR3 gives the full variable domain: EPEVTQTPSHQVTQMGQEVILRCVPISNHLYFYWYRQILGQKVEFLVSFYNNEISEKSEIFDDQFSVERPDGSNFTLKIRSTKLEDSAMYFCASSTRQGTDTQYFGPGTRLTVL.

The chain recombines TRBV2 with TRBJ1-1; 8 bases are shared with TRBD1. V lost 8 bases, J lost 3 bases, and 5 bases stayed unmatched. The germline V gene has CDR1 SNHLY and CDR2 FYNNEI. This CDR3 is 13 amino acids long. The CDR3 sequence is CASVHRGDTEAFF. The CDR3 DNA reads as TGTGCCAGCGTTCACAGGGGGGACACTGAAGCTTTCTTT.

The J gene is TRBJ2-1, the V gene TRBV7-2; TRBD1 matches 9 bases. J lost 6 bases, V lost 4 bases, and 7 bases had no gene match. The CDR3 consists of 15 residues. CDR1 is SGHTA and CDR2 is FQGNSA in the germline V gene. CDR3 in DNA: TGTGCCAGCAGCTATAGGACAGGGGAATTCAATGAGCAGTTCTTC. Protein product: CASSYRTGEFNEQFF.

This chain joins TRBV7-9 and TRBJ2-6, with 7 bases fitting TRBD1. This CDR3 is 19 amino acids long. Trimming removed 5 bases from V and 0 bases from J; junction bases left unmatched: 13. Germline V gene sequence: CDR1 SEHNR, CDR2 FQNEAQ (reference sequence). The CDR3 coding sequence is TGTGCCAGCAGCCCTCGGACAGGAGATAGTCTCTCTGGGGCCAACGTCCTGACTTTC. Its translation: CASSPRTGDSLSGANVLTF.

V usage is TRBV15 and J usage is TRBJ1-5, with 7 positions matching TRBD1. V was clipped by 0 bases and J by 6 bases; unmatched bases: 5. CDR3 length equals 15 residues. The germline V gene encodes CDR1 LNHNV and CDR2 YYDKDF (reference sequence). The CDR3 region is CATSRDRAGGQPQHF. CDR3 DNA sequence: TGTGCCACCAGCAGAGATCGGGCAGGGGGTCAGCCCCAGCATTTT.

The J gene is TRBJ2-5, the V gene TRBV6-5; D remains ambiguous. The CDR3 is made up of 14 amino acids. With 2 bases removed from V and 2 bases from J, the gap between germline ends came to 9 bases. CDR1 and CDR2 from the germline V gene are MNHEY and SVGAGI. DNA of the CDR3: TGTGCCAGCAGTTACGAACCCACGCAAGAGACCCAGTACTTC. Protein: CASSYEPTQETQYF.

This chain uses TRBV6-6 with TRBJ2-7; 7 nucleotides align to TRBD1. Germline V gives CDR1 MNHNY, CDR2 SVGAGI (reference sequence). The CDR3 contains 12 residues. The J segment lost 1 base and the V segment lost 8 bases, leaving 2 bases of the junction unmatched. CDR3 nucleotides: TGTGCCAGCGCAGGGGGATCCTACGAGCAGTACTTC. Translation gives CASAGGSYEQYF.

This chain joins TRBV7-9 and TRBJ2-7, with 9 bases aligning to TRBD1. This CDR3 comprises 15 residues. Per the germline V gene, CDR1 is SEHNR and CDR2 is FQNEAQ (reference sequence). The J segment lost 5 bases and the V segment lost 4 bases, leaving 9 bases of the junction unmatched. The CDR3 nucleotides read TGTGCCAGCAGCTCTCCGGGACAGGGCTTTAACGAGCAGTACTTC. Its translation: CASSSPGQGFNEQYF.

This clone has just a few counts. V gene TRBV28 combines with J gene TRBJ2-5, with 8 bases fitting TRBD1. Germline V lookup: CDR1 MDHEN, CDR2 SYDVKM. This CDR3 spans 17 amino acids. V shed 6 bases, J shed 3 bases, and the junction held 15 bases outside the gene matches. CDR3 DNA sequence: TGTGCCAGCAGCCGAGTAAATCCAGGGGGCCTAAAAGAGACCCAGTACTTC. Protein product: CASSRVNPGGLKETQYF. Full variable domain (remainder filled in from reference TRBV28 and TRBJ2-5): DVKVTQSSRYLVKRTGEKVFLECVQDMDHENMFWYRQDPGLGLRLIYFSYDVKMKEKGDIPEGYSVSREKKERFSLILESASTNQTSMYLCASSRVNPGGLKETQYFGPGTRLLVL.

The rearrangement uses TRBV7-9 and TRBJ2-7, with 13 bases that match TRBD2. V shed 2 bases and J 6 bases; nucleotides not matched to a gene: 4. The CDR3 is 15 residues long. The germline gives CDR1 SEHNR, CDR2 FQNEAQ (reference sequence). CDR3 sequence: CASSLSTSGGAEQYF. As DNA, the CDR3 is TGTGCCAGCAGCTTAAGTACTAGCGGGGGGGCCGAGCAGTACTTC.

This chain joins TRBV11-3 and TRBJ2-3; maybe TRBD1 (7 bases). This CDR3 comprises 16 residues. The ends were cut back, 0 bases at V and 6 bases at J, with 16 bases in the middle. Germline assignment: CDR1 SGHNT and CDR2 YENEEA. The DNA of the CDR3 is TGTGCCAGCAGCTTAGAGTCCCGACAGGGAGGTGATACGCAGTATTTT. Translating it yields CASSLESRQGGDTQYF.

J is TRBJ1-2 and V is TRBV30, with D possibly being TRBD1 (5 bases). V lost 2 bases to trimming and J lost 3 bases, with 16 bases between them. Germline V gives CDR1 GTSNPN, CDR2 SVGIG (reference sequence). The CDR3 runs to 15 residues. CDR3: CAWSRGFGRHYGYTF. In DNA form, the CDR3 reads TGTGCCTGGAGTCGGGGGTTCGGGCGGCACTATGGCTACACCTTC.

The rearrangement joins TRBV6-1 to TRBJ1-2; D not certain. V lost 1 base, J lost 2 bases, and 11 bases lay in between. Germline assignment: CDR1 MNHNS and CDR2 SASEGT. The CDR3 has 15 amino acids. CDR3 in DNA: TGTGCCAGCAGTGAAGAATTGTGGATGAACTATGGCTACACCTTC. This gives the protein CASSEELWMNYGYTF.

This sequence joins TRBV5-6 and TRBJ2-3, with 10 bases lining up with TRBD2. Germline V CDR1 and CDR2: SGHDT, YYEEEE. The CDR3 length is 17 residues. The V gene end was trimmed by 4 bases and the J gene end by 4 bases; junction bases not matched to a gene: 12. The CDR3 bases are TGTGCCAGCAGCCCCTATCTAGCGGGAGAGGCCGCAGATACGCAGTATTTT. Its translation is CASSPYLAGEAADTQYF.

The chain has TRBV5-4 and TRBJ1-5; D perhaps matches TRBD1 (5 bases). The CDR3 runs 15 residues. The germline V gene has CDR1 SGHNT and CDR2 YYREEE (reference sequence). V was shortened by 1 base and J by 5 bases, with 13 bases between the two germline ends. The chain's CDR3 is CASSLMGGRDQPQHF. CDR3 in DNA: TGTGCCAGCAGCTTGATGGGGGGAAGGGATCAGCCCCAGCATTTT.

The chain uses TRBV28 and TRBJ2-7; 8 positions agree with TRBD1. The CDR3 is made up of 15 amino acids. J was trimmed by 6 bases and V by 6 bases; bases with no gene match: 13. Germline lookup yields CDR1 MDHEN and CDR2 SYDVKM. The CDR3 reads CASRGTDRVSGEQYF. The CDR3 bases are TGTGCCAGCAGGGGGACGGACAGGGTGAGCGGCGAGCAGTACTTC.

This sequence joins TRBV4-1 and TRBJ1-1; possible D gene TRBD1, 6 bases. CDR1 and CDR2 from the germline V gene are MGHRA and YSYEKL. Between the trimmed V and J ends, which lost 4 bases and 3 bases, there was a span of 15 bases. CDR3 length equals 15 residues. The CDR3, as DNA: TGCGCCAGCAGCCGGCAGGGACAAAGGGACACTGAAGCTTTCTTT. It codes for CASSRQGQRDTEAFF.

The rearrangement uses TRBV5-1 and TRBJ2-3; TRBD2 matches 9 bases. The germline V gene has CDR1 SGHRS and CDR2 YFSETQ. J lost 1 base, V lost 0 bases, and 12 bases had no gene match. The CDR3 spans 19 residues. The CDR3 DNA sequence: TGCGCCAGCAGCTTGGGAGGTAGCGGGAGCGGTTTAGGCACAGATACGCAGTATTTT. Protein sequence: CASSLGGSGSGLGTDTQYF.

The CDR3 DNA reads TGTGCCAGCAGTCCTCCGGGACAGGGGACCTACGAGCAGTACTTC. Protein product: CASSPPGQGTYEQYF. The gene calls are TRBV28 and TRBJ2-7, with 10 bases fitting TRBD1. CDR1 MDHEN and CDR2 SYDVKM come from the germline V gene. This CDR3 spans 15 amino acids. V lost 5 bases, J lost 2 bases, and 6 bases stayed unmatched.

The J gene is TRBJ1-2, the V gene TRBV7-2; a weak D match, TRBD1 (6 bases). The CDR3 is made up of 13 amino acids. CDR1 and CDR2 (germline): SGHTA, FQGNSA. V dropped 5 bases and J dropped 4 bases, with 11 bases sitting between them. This CDR3 reads CASSHGQPYGYTF. DNA for the CDR3: TGTGCCAGCAGCCACGGACAGCCCTATGGCTACACCTTC.

The chain has TRBV9 and TRBJ2-2; 8 bases are shared with TRBD1. Germline CDR1 is SGDLS and CDR2 is YYNGEE. J gave up 4 bases and V 4 bases, and 6 bases lay outside the gene matches. The CDR3 is 15 residues long. The CDR3 is CASSPQDRATGELFF. For the CDR3, the DNA is TGTGCCAGCAGCCCCCAGGACAGGGCCACCGGGGAGCTGTTTTTT. Variable domain in full (rest from reference TRBV9 and TRBJ2-2): DSGVTQTPKHLITATGQRVTLRCSPRSGDLSVYWYQQSLDQGLQFLIQYYNGEERAKGNILERFSAQQFPDLHSELNLSSLELGDSALYFCASSPQDRATGELFFGEGSRLTVL.

This chain joins TRBV2 and TRBJ2-5, with 9 bases that match TRBD2. Germline-derived CDR1 and CDR2 are SNHLY and FYNNEI. The CDR3 covers 14 residues. Trimming took 8 bases from V and 4 from J; bases not matched to a gene: 8. The CDR3 coding sequence is TGTGCCAGCCGGCGGGGGGGGGCCGTAGAGACCCAGTACTTC. As protein: CASRRGGAVETQYF.

The rearrangement joins TRBV9 to TRBJ1-6; D may be TRBD1 (6 bases). The length of the CDR3 is 14 residues. In germline, CDR1 is SGDLS, CDR2 YYNGEE. V was shortened by 0 bases and J by 9 bases, with 10 bases between the two germline ends. CDR3 sequence reads: CASSVDGGSSPLHF. The CDR3, as DNA: TGTGCCAGCAGCGTAGACGGGGGCAGTTCACCCCTCCACTTT.

V and J are TRBV6-5 and TRBJ2-7; D unclear. Germline CDR1 is MNHEY and CDR2 is SVGAGI. Trimming cost V 4 bases and J 0 bases, with 4 bases left between them. The CDR3 covers 12 residues. The CDR3, as DNA: TGTGCCAGCAGTTCCGACTCCTACGAGCAGTACTTC. Protein sequence: CASSSDSYEQYF.

The chain recombines TRBV7-9 with TRBJ2-7; 9 bases are shared with TRBD2. The V and J ends lost 0 bases and 6 bases, in that order; junction bases with no gene match: 6. The CDR3 spans 15 residues. Germline CDR1 reads SEHNR; CDR2 reads FQNEAQ (reference sequence). The CDR3 sequence: CASSLALATSGEQYF. Written as DNA, the CDR3 is TGTGCCAGCAGCTTAGCGCTAGCGACTAGCGGCGAGCAGTACTTC.